Sequencing of this T cell receptor beta chain was carried out in a study of T cells after yellow fever vaccination (dated by TCRdb to between 2019 and 2020). Context from the whole study: The SMART-Seq v4 Ultra Low Input RNA kit was used to prepare libraries from fractions with low cell numbers. To follow T-cell clones before and after primary and booster YFV17D yellow fever vaccination, bulk TCR alpha and beta repertoires were sequenced over time. Two healthy male donors, one aged 18 to 30 and one aged 30 to 39 years, were included in the cohort. Bulk PBMC replicates and cell subsets were isolated from blood drawn at multiple timepoints before and after both primary and secondary immunization. Results the study describes overall, beyond this receptor: A small share of clonotypes was detected in both CD4 and CD8 compartments, with the overlap likely arising from convergent recombination. The study included only a couple of donors, which limits how far the findings can be generalized. Computational filtering was required because FACS-sorted repertoires could contain abundant contaminating clonotypes from the bulk population. Most clones expanded after primary vaccination were re-detected after the booster (almost 97% of CD4 and approximately 85% of CD8), suggesting broad memory maintenance. Compared with the primary T-cell response, the secondary T-cell response was faster but weaker, reaching its peak on day 5 rather than on day 15.

Its CDR3 holds 14 amino acids, cysteine through phenylalanine. Just the 42-base CDR3 DNA is kept, in frame starting at base 1. CDR1 LGHNA and CDR2 YSLEER were looked up in the germline V gene. V is pruned by 0 bases and J by 7 bases, leaving 5 bases of the junction without a gene match. This clonotype was seen a handful of times. No antigen is known for it. Base qualities are not recorded, but no much larger clone differs from it by a single base. Taken with the paper, the label for treatment or condition translates to: live attenuated yellow fever vaccine strain. Two biological replicates of bulk PBMCs were collected at each blood-draw timepoint. PBMCs were isolated from peripheral blood using a standard Ficoll-Paque protocol. RNA was extracted with TriZol from bulk PBMCs, CD4 and CD8 fractions, and dextramer-positive and dextramer-negative fractions. The listed sequencing device is Illumina NovaSeq 6000. TCR cDNA was synthesized by 5'RACE template switching, through which a universal primer site and unique molecular identifiers were introduced. cDNA synthesis was primed from both the TCR alpha and TCR beta constant segments. Library amplification involved two PCR steps, and the second step added sample barcodes and sequencing adapters. Libraries were sequenced on Illumina HiSeq 2500 (2x100 bp) or NovaSeq (2x150 bp). As for the original processing: MIGEC handled demultiplexing of reads and collapsing into UMI consensus sequences, while MiXCR performed V(D)J alignment. Using edgeR on replicate PBMC samples, clonotypes were called vaccine-responding if FDR was below 0.01 and the log2 fold change was above 5 up to day 15. CD4 or CD8 identity was assigned to each bulk clonotype according to whether the clonotype was present at higher abundance in the sequenced CD4 repertoire or the sequenced CD8 repertoire. TCRdb reanalyzed the raw reads on its own, using fastp at Q25 for trimming and MiXCR for clone calling, and kept in-frame beta chains. Rows matching on CDR3 protein sequence are summarized as one entry with the most common DNA and genes. TCRdb, rather than the study authors, made the V and J calls. The sample data list hundreds of thousands of distinct CDR3 sequences, and around 4% of these were observed just once. Around 22% of the sample is taken by the ten largest.

This clonotype was sampled from a young man who received the YFV17D yellow fever vaccine. The input for sequencing was PBMCs, taken on the day of the yellow fever booster vaccination. The V gene is TRBV4-3 and the J gene is TRBJ2-5, with TRBD1 matching 7 junction bases. This receptor carries the CDR3 CASSQEQGPWTQYF. The nucleotide sequence reads as follows: TGCGCCAGCAGCCAAGAACAGGGGCCCTGGACCCAGTACTTC.